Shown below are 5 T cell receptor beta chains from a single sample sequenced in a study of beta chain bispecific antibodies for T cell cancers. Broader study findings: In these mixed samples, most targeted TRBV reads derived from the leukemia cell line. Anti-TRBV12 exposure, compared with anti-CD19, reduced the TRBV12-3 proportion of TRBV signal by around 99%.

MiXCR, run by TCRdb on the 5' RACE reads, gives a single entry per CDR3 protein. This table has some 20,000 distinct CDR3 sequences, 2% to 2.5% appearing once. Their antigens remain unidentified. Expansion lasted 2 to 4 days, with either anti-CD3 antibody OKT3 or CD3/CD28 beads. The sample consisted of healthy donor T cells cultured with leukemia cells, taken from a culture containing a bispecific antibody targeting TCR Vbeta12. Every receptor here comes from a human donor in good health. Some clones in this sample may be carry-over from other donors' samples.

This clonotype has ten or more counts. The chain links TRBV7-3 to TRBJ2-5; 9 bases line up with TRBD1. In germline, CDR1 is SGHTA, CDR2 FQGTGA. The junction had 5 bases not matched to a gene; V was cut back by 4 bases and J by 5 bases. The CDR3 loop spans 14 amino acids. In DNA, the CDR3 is TGTGCCAGCAGCTCCACAGGGGGCGCGGAGACCCAGTACTTC. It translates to CASSSTGGAETQYF.

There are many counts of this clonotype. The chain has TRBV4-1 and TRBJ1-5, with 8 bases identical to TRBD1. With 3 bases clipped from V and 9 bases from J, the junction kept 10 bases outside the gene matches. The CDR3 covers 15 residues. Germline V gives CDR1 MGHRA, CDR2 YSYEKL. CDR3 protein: CASSQDRVLGGPQHF. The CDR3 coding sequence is TGCGCCAGCAGCCAGGACAGGGTTCTTGGGGGGCCCCAGCATTTT.

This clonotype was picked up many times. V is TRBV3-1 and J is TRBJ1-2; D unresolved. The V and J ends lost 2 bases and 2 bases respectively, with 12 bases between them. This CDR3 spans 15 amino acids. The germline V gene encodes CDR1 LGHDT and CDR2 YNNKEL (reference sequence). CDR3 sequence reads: CASSQPRGQNYGYTF. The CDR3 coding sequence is TGTGCCAGCAGCCAACCCCGCGGGCAGAACTATGGCTACACCTTC.

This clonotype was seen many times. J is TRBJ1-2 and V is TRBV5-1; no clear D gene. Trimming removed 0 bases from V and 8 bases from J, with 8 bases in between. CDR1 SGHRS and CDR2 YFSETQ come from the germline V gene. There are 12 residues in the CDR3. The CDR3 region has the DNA TGCGCCAGCAGCTTGGCCCCCGGGGGCTACACCTTC. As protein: CASSLAPGGYTF. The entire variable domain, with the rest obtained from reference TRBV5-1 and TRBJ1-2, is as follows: KAGVTQTPRYLIKTRGQQVTLSCSPISGHRSVSWYQQTPGQGLQFLFEYFSETQRNKGNFPGRFSGRQFSNSRSEMNVSTLELGDSALYLCASSLAPGGYTFGSGTRLTVV.

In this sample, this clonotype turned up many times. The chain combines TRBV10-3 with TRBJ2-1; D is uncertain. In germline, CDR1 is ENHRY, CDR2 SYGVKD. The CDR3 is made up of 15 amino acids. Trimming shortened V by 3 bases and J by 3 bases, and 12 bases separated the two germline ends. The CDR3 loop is CAISDGDFYYNEQFF. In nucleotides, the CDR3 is TGTGCCATCAGTGATGGGGATTTCTACTACAATGAGCAGTTCTTC.